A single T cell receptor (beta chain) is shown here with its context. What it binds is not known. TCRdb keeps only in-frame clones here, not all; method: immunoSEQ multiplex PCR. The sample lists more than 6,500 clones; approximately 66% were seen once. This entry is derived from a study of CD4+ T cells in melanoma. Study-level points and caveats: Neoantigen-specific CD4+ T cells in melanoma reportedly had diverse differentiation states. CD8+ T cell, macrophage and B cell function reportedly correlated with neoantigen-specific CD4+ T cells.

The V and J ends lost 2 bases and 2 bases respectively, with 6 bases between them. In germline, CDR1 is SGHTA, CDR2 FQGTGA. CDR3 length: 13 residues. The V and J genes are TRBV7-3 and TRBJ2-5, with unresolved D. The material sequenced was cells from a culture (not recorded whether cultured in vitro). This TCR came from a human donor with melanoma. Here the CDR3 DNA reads TGTGCCAGCAGCTTACAAGGGCAAGAGACCCAGTACTTC. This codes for CASSLQGQETQYF. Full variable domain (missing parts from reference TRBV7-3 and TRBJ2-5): GAGVSQTPSNKVTEKGKYVELRCDPISGHTALYWYRQSLGQGPEFLIYFQGTGAADDSGLPNDRFFAVRPEGSVSTLKIQRTERGDSAVYLCASSLQGQETQYFGPGTRLLVL.